This T cell receptor beta chain was identified in a study of T cell responses to AZD1222 COVID-19 vaccine. To note about this clone: Its antigen is still unknown.

The table came from immunoSEQ multiplex PCR; TCRdb's copy has only in-frame clones and leaves some out. The sample shows 200,000 or so clones, around 90% of them seen only once. The CDR3 extends over 14 amino acids. Germline V gene lookup returns CDR1 SGHRS and CDR2 YFSETQ. Unmatched junction bases numbered 5, after V lost 4 bases and J lost 13 bases. Study-wide results and limits: Repertoire collection took place solely once the T cell response had peaked. A rise in Spike-specific TCR breadth and depth followed two AZD1222 doses. Mostly white British, mostly female donors; authors suggested clonal diversity may be underestimated. Baseline serostatus was positive in only six AZD1222 recipients.

V gene TRBV5-1 combines with J gene TRBJ2-1; 16 bases match TRBD2. Sample: peripheral blood, taken on day 0 of AZD1222 vaccination. The clonotype comes from an adult in good health. CDR3 amino acids: CASSKGLAGGPQFF. In DNA form, the CDR3 reads TGCGCCAGCAGCAAGGGACTAGCGGGGGGGCCCCAGTTCTTC.